This T cell receptor beta chain appears in the sequencing data of a study of T cell responses to AZD1222 COVID-19 vaccine. This clone was detected once. Trimming left V 0 bases short and J 1 base short, with 12 bases between. CDR3 length: 16 amino acids. Germline V CDR1 and CDR2: SGHRS, YFSETQ. Assay: immunoSEQ multiplex PCR; the TCRdb copy retains only in-frame clones and omits some. The repertoire consists of 95,000 to 150,000 clones, with about nine tenths occurring once and the leading ten covering 4% to 4.5%. The origin of this receptor is an adult who received the MenACWY meningococcal vaccine as a control. Material: peripheral blood, obtained 28 days after the second dose of the MenACWY control vaccine. This chain links TRBV5-1 with TRBJ2-3; D remains ambiguous. The CDR3 DNA reads TGCGCCAGCAGCTTGGAACTGTACGGAGGCACAGATACGCAGTATTTT. Translated, it gives CASSLELYGGTDTQYF. Together with reference TRBV5-1 and TRBJ2-3, the CDR3 gives the full variable domain: KAGVTQTPRYLIKTRGQQVTLSCSPISGHRSVSWYQQTPGQGLQFLFEYFSETQRNKGNFPGRFSGRQFSNSRSEMNVSTLELGDSALYLCASSLELYGGTDTQYFGPGTRLTVL.